A single sample gave rise to the 5 T cell receptor beta chains below, sequenced in a study of cytomegalovirus exposure and HLA in healthy donors. The primer mix had 60 Vbeta and 13 Jbeta primers. Sequencing was performed with immunoSEQ multiplex PCR; in TCRdb, only in-frame clones are kept and a portion is missing. Reported are around 63,000 clones; the ten largest clones contain about 1.8%. Source material: PBMCs. The receptors were sampled from a woman in her 30s in good health and CMV-seronegative.

The rearrangement uses TRBV28 and TRBJ1-1; 9 nucleotides agree with TRBD1. This CDR3 spans 15 amino acids. V trimming: 4 bases; J trimming: 4 bases; junction bases outside the gene matches: 7. Germline assignment: CDR1 MDHEN and CDR2 SYDVKM. Written as DNA, the CDR3 is TGTGCCAGCAGTTCAATGACAGGGGGAGGCACTGAAGCTTTCTTT. Its protein is CASSSMTGGGTEAFF.

The rearrangement joins TRBV9 to TRBJ2-1; no reliable D call. Germline CDR1 and CDR2: SGDLS and YYNGEE. Trimming removed 0 bases at V and 12 bases at J, with 7 bases between. The CDR3 has 11 residues. Here the CDR3 reads CASSVGESQFF. The CDR3 DNA sequence: TGTGCCAGCAGCGTAGGAGAGTCGCAGTTCTTC.

The CDR3 here is CAWRVRGEGSPLHF. The CDR3 DNA sequence: TGTGCCTGGAGGGTGCGGGGGGAAGGTTCACCCCTCCACTTT. The rearrangement joins TRBV30 to TRBJ1-6; possible D gene TRBD1, 5 bases. Trimming stripped 3 bases from V and 9 bases from J, with 15 bases between. The germline gives CDR1 GTSNPN, CDR2 SVGIG (reference sequence). The CDR3 is 14 residues long.

The CDR3 region is CASSPTSGAITDTQYF. The CDR3 region has the DNA TGTGCCAGCAGCCCGACTAGCGGGGCCATCACAGATACGCAGTATTTT. The rearrangement uses TRBV6-4 and TRBJ2-3; 11 positions agree with TRBD2. The V gene's germline CDR1 is MRHNA and CDR2 SNTAGT. V shed 6 bases, J shed 2 bases, and the junction held 7 bases outside the gene matches. The CDR3 sequence is 16 residues long.

This chain joins TRBV2 and TRBJ2-2, with 12 bases matching TRBD2. Germline V lookup: CDR1 SNHLY, CDR2 FYNNEI. This CDR3 region has 18 residues. The ends lost 0 bases at V and 4 bases at J; junction bases unmatched: 6. This CDR3 is CASSEALAGGPVTGELFF. The CDR3, as DNA: TGTGCCAGCAGTGAAGCTCTAGCGGGAGGGCCCGTCACCGGGGAGCTGTTTTTT.